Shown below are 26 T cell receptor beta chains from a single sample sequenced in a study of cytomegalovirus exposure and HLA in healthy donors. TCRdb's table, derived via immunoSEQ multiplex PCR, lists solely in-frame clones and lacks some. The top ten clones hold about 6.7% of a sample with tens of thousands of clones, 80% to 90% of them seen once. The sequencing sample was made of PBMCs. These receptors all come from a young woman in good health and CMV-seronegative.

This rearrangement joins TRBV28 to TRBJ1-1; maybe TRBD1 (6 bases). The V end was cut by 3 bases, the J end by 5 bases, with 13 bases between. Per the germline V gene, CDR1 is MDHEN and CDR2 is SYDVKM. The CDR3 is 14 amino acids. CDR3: CASSFGQPGTEAFF. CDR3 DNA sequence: TGTGCCAGCAGTTTCGGACAGCCGGGGACTGAAGCTTTCTTT.

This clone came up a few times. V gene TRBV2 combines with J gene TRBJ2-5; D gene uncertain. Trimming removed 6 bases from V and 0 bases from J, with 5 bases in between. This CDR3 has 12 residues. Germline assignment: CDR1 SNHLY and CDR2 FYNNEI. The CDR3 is CASRADQETQYF. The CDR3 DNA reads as TGTGCCAGCAGGGCAGACCAAGAGACCCAGTACTTC.

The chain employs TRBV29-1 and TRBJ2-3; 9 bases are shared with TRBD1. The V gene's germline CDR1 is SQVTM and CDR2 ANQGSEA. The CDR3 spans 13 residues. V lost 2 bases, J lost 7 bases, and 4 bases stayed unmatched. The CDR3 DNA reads TGCAGCGTTGAAACAGGGGGCACGTATACGCAGTATTTT. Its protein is CSVETGGTYTQYF.

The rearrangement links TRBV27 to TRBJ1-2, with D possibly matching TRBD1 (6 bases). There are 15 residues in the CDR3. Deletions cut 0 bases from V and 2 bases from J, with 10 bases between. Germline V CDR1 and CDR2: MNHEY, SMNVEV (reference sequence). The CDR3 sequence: CASSLSGGPNYGYTF. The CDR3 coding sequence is TGTGCCAGCAGTTTATCGGGGGGGCCCAACTATGGCTACACCTTC.

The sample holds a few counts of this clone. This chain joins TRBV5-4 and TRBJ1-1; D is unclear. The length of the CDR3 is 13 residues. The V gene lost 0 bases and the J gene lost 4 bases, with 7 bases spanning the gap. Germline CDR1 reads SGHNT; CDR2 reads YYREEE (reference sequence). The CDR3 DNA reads TGTGCCAGCAGCTTGGGGGGAGGCACTGAAGCTTTCTTT. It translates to CASSLGGGTEAFF.

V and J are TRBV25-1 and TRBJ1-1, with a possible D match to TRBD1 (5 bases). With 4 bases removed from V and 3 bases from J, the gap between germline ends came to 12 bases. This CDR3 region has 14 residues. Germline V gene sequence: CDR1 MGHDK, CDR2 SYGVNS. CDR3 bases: TGTGCCAGCAGTGGGGGATCGGGGGACACTGAAGCTTTCTTT. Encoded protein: CASSGGSGDTEAFF.

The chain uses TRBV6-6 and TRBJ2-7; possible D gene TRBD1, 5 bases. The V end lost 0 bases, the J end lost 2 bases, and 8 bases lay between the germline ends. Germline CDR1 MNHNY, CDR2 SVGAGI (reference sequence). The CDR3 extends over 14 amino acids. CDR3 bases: TGTGCCAGCAGTTACTCAGGGGTTGCCTACGAGCAGTACTTC. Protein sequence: CASSYSGVAYEQYF.

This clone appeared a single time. DNA of the CDR3: TGTGCCAGCAGCTTGACCTCGCTAGCGGGATATTTTCATGGTGAGCAGTTCTTC. It translates to CASSLTSLAGYFHGEQFF. This chain links TRBV5-4 with TRBJ2-1; 9 positions match TRBD2. Germline V CDR1 and CDR2: SGHNT, YYREEE (reference sequence). V lost 1 base and J lost 9; bases outside the gene matches: 17. The CDR3 covers 18 residues.

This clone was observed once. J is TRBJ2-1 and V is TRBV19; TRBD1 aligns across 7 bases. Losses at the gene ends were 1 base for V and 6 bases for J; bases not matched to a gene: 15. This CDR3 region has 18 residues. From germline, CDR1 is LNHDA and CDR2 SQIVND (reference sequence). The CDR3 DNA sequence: TGTGCCAGTAGTATAGGCAACCCACAGGGGCCATTACGCAATGAGCAGTTCTTC. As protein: CASSIGNPQGPLRNEQFF. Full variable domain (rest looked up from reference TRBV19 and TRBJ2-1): DGGITQSPKYLFRKEGQNVTLSCEQNLNHDAMYWYRQDPGQGLRLIYYSQIVNDFQKGDIAEGYSVSREKKESFPLTVTSAQKNPTAFYLCASSIGNPQGPLRNEQFFGPGTRLTVL.

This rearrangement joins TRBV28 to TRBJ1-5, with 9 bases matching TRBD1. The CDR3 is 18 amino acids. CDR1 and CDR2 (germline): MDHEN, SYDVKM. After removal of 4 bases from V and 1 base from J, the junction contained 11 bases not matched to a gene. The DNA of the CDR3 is TGTGCCAGCAGTTCTCCGGGACAGGGAGTAGTAAGCAATCAGCCCCAGCATTTT. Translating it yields CASSSPGQGVVSNQPQHF. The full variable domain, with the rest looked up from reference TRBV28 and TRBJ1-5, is DVKVTQSSRYLVKRTGEKVFLECVQDMDHENMFWYRQDPGLGLRLIYFSYDVKMKEKGDIPEGYSVSREKKERFSLILESASTNQTSMYLCASSSPGQGVVSNQPQHFGDGTRLSIL.

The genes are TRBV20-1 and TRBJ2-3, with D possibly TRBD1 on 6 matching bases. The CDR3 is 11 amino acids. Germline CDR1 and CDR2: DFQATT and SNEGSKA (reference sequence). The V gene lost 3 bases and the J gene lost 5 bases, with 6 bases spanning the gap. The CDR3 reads CSASRGDTQYF. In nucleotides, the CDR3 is TGCAGTGCTAGCAGGGGAGATACGCAGTATTTT.

The CDR3 is CASSLMSRGDDTQYF. CDR3 sequence (DNA): TGTGCCAGCAGCTTAATGTCCAGGGGGGACGATACGCAGTATTTT. This chain uses TRBV11-3 with TRBJ2-3, with D maybe TRBD1 (7 bases). Germline CDR1 SGHNT, CDR2 YENEEA. V was shortened by 2 bases and J by 6 bases, with 15 bases between the two germline ends. CDR3 size: 15 residues. The full variable domain, completed using reference TRBV11-3 and TRBJ2-3, is EAGVVQSPRYKIIEKKQPVAFWCNPISGHNTLYWYLQNLGQGPELLIRYENEEAVDDSQLPKDRFSAERLKGVDSTLKIQPAELGDSAVYLCASSLMSRGDDTQYFGPGTRLTVL.

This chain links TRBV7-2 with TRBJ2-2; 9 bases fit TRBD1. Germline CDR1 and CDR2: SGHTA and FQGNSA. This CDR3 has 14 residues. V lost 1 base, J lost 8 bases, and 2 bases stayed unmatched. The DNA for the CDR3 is TGTGCCAGCAGCTTAGACAGGGGGCTGGGGGAGCTGTTTTTT. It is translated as CASSLDRGLGELFF.

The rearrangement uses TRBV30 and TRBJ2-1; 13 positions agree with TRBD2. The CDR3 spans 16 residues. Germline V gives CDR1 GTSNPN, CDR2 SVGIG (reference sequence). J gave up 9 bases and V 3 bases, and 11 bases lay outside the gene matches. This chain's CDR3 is CAWSGGTSGRGGEQFF. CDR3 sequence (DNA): TGTGCCTGGAGCGGCGGCACTAGCGGGAGGGGTGGTGAGCAGTTCTTC.

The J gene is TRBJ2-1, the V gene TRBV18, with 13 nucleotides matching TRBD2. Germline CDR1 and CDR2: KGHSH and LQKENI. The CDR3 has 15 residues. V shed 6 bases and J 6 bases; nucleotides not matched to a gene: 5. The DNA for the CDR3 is TGTGCCAGCTCCCAAGGGACTAGCGGGATCAATGAGCAGTTCTTC. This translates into CASSQGTSGINEQFF. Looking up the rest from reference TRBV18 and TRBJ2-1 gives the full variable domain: NAGVMQNPRHLVRRRGQEARLRCSPMKGHSHVYWYRQLPEEGLKFMVYLQKENIIDESGMPKERFSAEFPKEGPSILRIQQVVRGDSAAYFCASSQGTSGINEQFFGPGTRLTVL.

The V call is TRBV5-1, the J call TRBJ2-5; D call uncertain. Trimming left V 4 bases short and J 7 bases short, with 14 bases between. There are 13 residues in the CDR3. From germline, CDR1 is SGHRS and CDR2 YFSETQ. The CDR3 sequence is CASSDLEARTQYF. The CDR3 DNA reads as TGCGCCAGCAGCGACCTCGAGGCGCGGACCCAGTACTTC.

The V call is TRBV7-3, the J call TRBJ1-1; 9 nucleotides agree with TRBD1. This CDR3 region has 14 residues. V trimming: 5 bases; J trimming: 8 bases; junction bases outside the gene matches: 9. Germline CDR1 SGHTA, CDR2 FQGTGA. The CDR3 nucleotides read TGTGCCAGCAGCCCAGGGACAGGGTTGGTGGAAGCTTTCTTT. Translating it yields CASSPGTGLVEAFF.

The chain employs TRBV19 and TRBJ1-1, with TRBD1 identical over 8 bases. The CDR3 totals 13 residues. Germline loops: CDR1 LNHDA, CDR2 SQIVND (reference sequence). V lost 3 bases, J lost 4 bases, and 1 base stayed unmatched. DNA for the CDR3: TGTGCCAGTAGTATGGACAGGGCCACTGAAGCTTTCTTT. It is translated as CASSMDRATEAFF.

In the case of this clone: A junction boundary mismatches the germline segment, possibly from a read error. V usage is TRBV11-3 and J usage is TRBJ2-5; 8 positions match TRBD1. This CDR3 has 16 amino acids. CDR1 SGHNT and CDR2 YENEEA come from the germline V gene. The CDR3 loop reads CASSSRGQGFGETQYF. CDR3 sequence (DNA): TGCGCCAGCAGCTCCCGAGGACAGGGATTCGGGGAGACCCAGTACTTC.

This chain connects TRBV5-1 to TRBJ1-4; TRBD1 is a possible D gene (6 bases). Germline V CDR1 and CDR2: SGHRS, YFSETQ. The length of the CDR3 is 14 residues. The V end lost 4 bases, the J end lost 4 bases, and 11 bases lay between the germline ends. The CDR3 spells CASSTGQNNEKLFF. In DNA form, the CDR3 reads TGCGCCAGCAGCACAGGACAGAATAATGAAAAACTGTTTTTT.

CDR3 coding DNA: TGTGCCAGCAGCTTAGCGGGGGGAGGCTCCTACAATGAGCAGTTCTTC. This encodes CASSLAGGGSYNEQFF. V gene TRBV11-1 combines with J gene TRBJ2-1; the D gene is possibly TRBD2 (6 bases). The V end lost 0 bases, the J end lost 0 bases, and 9 bases lay between the germline ends. Germline values: CDR1 SGHAT, CDR2 FQDESV (reference sequence). The CDR3 runs to 16 residues.

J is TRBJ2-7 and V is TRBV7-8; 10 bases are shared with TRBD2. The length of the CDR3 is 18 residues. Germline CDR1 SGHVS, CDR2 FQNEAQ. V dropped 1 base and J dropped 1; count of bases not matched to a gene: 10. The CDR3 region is CASSLGWGPSGRSYEQYF. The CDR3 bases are TGTGCCAGCAGCTTAGGATGGGGGCCTAGCGGGAGATCCTACGAGCAGTACTTC. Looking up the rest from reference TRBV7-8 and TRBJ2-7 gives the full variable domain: GAGVSQSPRYKVAKRGQDVALRCDPISGHVSLFWYQQALGQGPEFLTYFQNEAQLDKSGLPSDRFFAERPEGSVSTLKIQRTQQEDSAVYLCASSLGWGPSGRSYEQYFGPGTRLTVT.

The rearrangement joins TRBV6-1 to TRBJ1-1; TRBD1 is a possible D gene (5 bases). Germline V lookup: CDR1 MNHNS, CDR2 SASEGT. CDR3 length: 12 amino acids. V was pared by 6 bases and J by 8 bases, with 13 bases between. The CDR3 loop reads CASRRQYSEAFF. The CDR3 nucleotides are TGTGCCAGCAGGCGACAGTACTCGGAAGCTTTCTTT.

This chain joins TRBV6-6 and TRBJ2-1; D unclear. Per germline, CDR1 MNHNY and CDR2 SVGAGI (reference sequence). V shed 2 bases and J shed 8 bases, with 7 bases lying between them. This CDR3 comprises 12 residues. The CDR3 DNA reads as TGTGCCAGCAGTTACCTTAAGCATGAGCAGTTCTTC. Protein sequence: CASSYLKHEQFF.

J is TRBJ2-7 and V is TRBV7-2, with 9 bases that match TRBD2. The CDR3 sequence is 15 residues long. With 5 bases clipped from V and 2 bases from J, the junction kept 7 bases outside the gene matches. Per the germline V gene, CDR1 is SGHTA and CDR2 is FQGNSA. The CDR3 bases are TGTGCCAGCAGCCGATCAGCGGGAGGACCCTACGAGCAGTACTTC. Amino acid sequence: CASSRSAGGPYEQYF. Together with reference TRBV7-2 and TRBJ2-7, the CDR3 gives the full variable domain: GAGVSQSPSNKVTEKGKDVELRCDPISGHTALYWYRQSLGQGLEFLIYFQGNSAPDKSGLPSDRFSAERTGGSVSTLTIQRTQQEDSAVYLCASSRSAGGPYEQYFGPGTRLTVT.

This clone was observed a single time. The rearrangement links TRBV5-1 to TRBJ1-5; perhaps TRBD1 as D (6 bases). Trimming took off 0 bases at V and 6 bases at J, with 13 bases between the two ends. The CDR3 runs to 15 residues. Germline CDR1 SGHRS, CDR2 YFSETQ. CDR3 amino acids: CASSLAGARSQPQHF. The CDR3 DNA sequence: TGCGCCAGCAGCTTGGCAGGGGCGCGATCTCAGCCCCAGCATTTT.